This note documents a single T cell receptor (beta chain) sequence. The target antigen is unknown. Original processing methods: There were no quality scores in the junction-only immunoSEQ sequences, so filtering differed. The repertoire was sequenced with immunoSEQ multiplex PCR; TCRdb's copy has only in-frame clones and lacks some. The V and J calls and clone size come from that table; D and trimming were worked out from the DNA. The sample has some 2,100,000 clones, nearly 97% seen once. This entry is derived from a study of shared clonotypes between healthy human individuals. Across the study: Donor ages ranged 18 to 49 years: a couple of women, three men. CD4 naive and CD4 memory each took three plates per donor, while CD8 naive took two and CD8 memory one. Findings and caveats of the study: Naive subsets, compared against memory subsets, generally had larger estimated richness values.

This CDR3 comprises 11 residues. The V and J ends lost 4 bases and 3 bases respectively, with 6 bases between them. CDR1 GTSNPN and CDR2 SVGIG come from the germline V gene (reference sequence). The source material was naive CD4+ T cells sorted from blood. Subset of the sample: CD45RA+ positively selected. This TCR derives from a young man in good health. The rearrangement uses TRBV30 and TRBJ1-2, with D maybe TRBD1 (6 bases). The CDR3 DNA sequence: TGTGCCTGGAACAGGGACTATGGCTACACCTTC. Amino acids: CAWNRDYGYTF.